The next 18 T cell receptor beta chains were all read from a single sample in a study of T cell responses to AZD1222 COVID-19 vaccine (dated by TCRdb to about 2021). The sample's time point, from its label and the paper: baseline before first vaccination. Receptor libraries were prepared by the immunoSEQ multiplex PCR assay. TCRdb carries this immuneACCESS record with in-frame sequences only. Its versions omit some clonotypes, under half of them owing to an unresolved V gene in the studies checked, with the rest unexplained. The sample table shows about 110,000 clones, and roughly 82% are seen once. Jointly, the top ten make up 5% of the sample. The sample here was peripheral blood, taken on day 0 of AZD1222 vaccination. All receptors derive from an adult in good health.

The chain is built from TRBV2 and TRBJ1-2, with D possibly being TRBD1 (5 bases). The CDR3 covers 17 residues. Trimming stripped 6 bases from V and 4 bases from J, with 24 bases between. CDR1 is SNHLY, CDR2 FYNNEI, per germline. In DNA form, the CDR3 reads TGTGCCAGCAGCCAAGGGGTTGAGGAGGCGCGGGCCTATGGCTACACCTTC. This sequence encodes CASSQGVEEARAYGYTF.

This rearrangement joins TRBV19 to TRBJ1-1; the D gene is possibly TRBD1 (6 bases). Germline V gene data show CDR1 as LNHDA and CDR2 as SQIVND (reference sequence). This CDR3 has 14 amino acids. The germline V and J ends were trimmed by 2 bases and 0 bases, with 7 bases remaining between them. CDR3 loop: CASSIRGLNTEAFF. In nucleotides, the CDR3 is TGTGCCAGTAGTATAAGGGGGTTGAACACTGAAGCTTTCTTT.

In this sample, this clone turned up once. This sequence joins TRBV7-8 and TRBJ1-6; tentative D call: TRBD1 (6 bases). CDR1 SGHVS and CDR2 FQNEAQ come from the germline V gene. Trimming removed 4 bases at V and 4 bases at J, with 11 bases between. CDR3 size: 15 residues. CDR3 nucleotides: TGTGCCAGCAGCTCCACTGGACAGTATAATTCACCCCTCCACTTT. Residues: CASSSTGQYNSPLHF.

This sequence joins TRBV7-3 and TRBJ2-2, with D possibly TRBD1 on 6 matching bases. V was clipped by 2 bases and J by 6 bases, with 13 bases between them. Looked up from germline, CDR1 is SGHTA and CDR2 is FQGTGA. The CDR3 loop spans 15 amino acids. In DNA, the CDR3 is TGTGCCAGCAGCTTAGTTTTAGGGGGTCCCGGGGAGCTGTTTTTT. This sequence encodes CASSLVLGGPGELFF.

V is TRBV3-1 (or the pseudogene TRBV3-2) and J is TRBJ2-2; no reliable D call. Trimming removed 0 bases from V and 8 bases from J, with 10 bases in between. In germline, CDR1 is LGHDT, CDR2 YNNKEL (reference sequence). CDR3 length: 14 residues. The CDR3 sequence is CASSQDPHRGELFF. CDR3 in DNA: TGTGCCAGCAGCCAAGATCCTCACCGAGGGGAGCTGTTTTTT.

The CDR3, as DNA: TGTGCCAGCAGCCCAGGGGGGGGAGCCTATGGCTACACCTTC. It specifies CASSPGGGAYGYTF. The rearrangement joins TRBV25-1 to TRBJ1-2, with TRBD1 matching over 7 bases. The CDR3 runs to 14 residues. The germline V gene has CDR1 MGHDK and CDR2 SYGVNS. V gave up 6 bases and J gave up 4 bases; unmatched junction bases: 8.

The rearrangement joins TRBV4-2 to TRBJ1-1, with 7 bases lining up with TRBD1. The trim removed 6 bases at V and 1 base at J, leaving 5 bases unmatched. The CDR3 is made up of 14 amino acids. Germline CDR1 and CDR2: LGHNA and YNFKEQ. The CDR3 region is CASSRDRGNTEAFF. In nucleotides, the CDR3 is TGTGCCAGCAGTCGGGACAGAGGGAACACTGAAGCTTTCTTT.

The V gene is TRBV27, the J gene TRBJ1-1; D uncertain. This CDR3 has 14 amino acids. V was trimmed by 2 bases and J by 1 base, leaving 8 bases between them. Per germline, CDR1 MNHEY and CDR2 SMNVEV (reference sequence). The CDR3 region has the DNA TGTGCCAGCAGTTTAGGGGTCCCGAACACTGAAGCTTTCTTT. Residues: CASSLGVPNTEAFF.

This chain joins TRBV10-3 and TRBJ1-6; possible D gene TRBD1, 5 bases. Deletions cut 6 bases from V and 8 bases from J, with 17 bases between. From germline, CDR1 is ENHRY and CDR2 SYGVKD. This CDR3 comprises 15 residues. The CDR3 DNA reads TGTGCCATCAGGTCGACAGTACTGGAGGATTCACCCCTCCACTTT. Translated: CAIRSTVLEDSPLHF.

The chain recombines TRBV7-8 with TRBJ1-2; no definite D call. The V gene lost 5 bases and the J gene lost 2 bases, with 15 bases spanning the gap. The CDR3 loop spans 15 amino acids. Germline V CDR1 and CDR2: SGHVS, FQNEAQ. CDR3 nucleotide sequence: TGTGCCAGCAGCCCAAACCCCGGGTACAACTATGGCTACACCTTC. Translated: CASSPNPGYNYGYTF. The variable domain in full, completed from reference TRBV7-8 and TRBJ1-2, reads GAGVSQSPRYKVAKRGQDVALRCDPISGHVSLFWYQQALGQGPEFLTYFQNEAQLDKSGLPSDRFFAERPEGSVSTLKIQRTQQEDSAVYLCASSPNPGYNYGYTFGSGTRLTVV.

The chain uses TRBV10-3 and TRBJ2-3; 9 bases align to TRBD2. The germline V gene encodes CDR1 ENHRY and CDR2 SYGVKD. Unmatched junction bases numbered 2, after V lost 4 bases and J lost 0 bases. CDR3 length: 15 amino acids. For the CDR3, the DNA is TGTGCCATCAGTGGGCGGGGGGGTAGCACAGATACGCAGTATTTT. Translating gives CAISGRGGSTDTQYF.

The chain couples TRBV7-9 to TRBJ2-7; D remains ambiguous. V was trimmed by 5 bases and J by 2 bases, leaving 13 bases between them. The CDR3 spans 14 residues. CDR1 SEHNR and CDR2 FQNEAQ come from the germline V gene (reference sequence). The CDR3 region has the DNA TGTGCCAGCAGCCCAGTCATGGTGACCTACGAGCAGTACTTC. Translation gives CASSPVMVTYEQYF.

The chain carries TRBV15 and TRBJ2-1; 11 bases are shared with TRBD2. The germline gives CDR1 LNHNV, CDR2 YYDKDF (reference sequence). The CDR3 is 18 residues long. V shed 0 bases and J 4 bases; nucleotides not matched to a gene: 8. CDR3 protein: CATSRDLAGGPMYNEQFF. Here the CDR3 DNA reads TGTGCCACCAGCAGAGATCTAGCGGGGGGTCCCATGTACAATGAGCAGTTCTTC.

The chain employs TRBV28 and TRBJ1-3, with D unclear. This CDR3 spans 15 amino acids. Germline values: CDR1 MDHEN, CDR2 SYDVKM. V dropped 2 bases and J dropped 0 bases, with 8 bases sitting between them. CDR3 in DNA: TGTGCCAGCAGTTTAATTGGCGGCTCTGGAAACACCATATATTTT. Amino acid sequence: CASSLIGGSGNTIYF. The complete variable domain, with remaining parts taken from reference TRBV28 and TRBJ1-3, reads DVKVTQSSRYLVKRTGEKVFLECVQDMDHENMFWYRQDPGLGLRLIYFSYDVKMKEKGDIPEGYSVSREKKERFSLILESASTNQTSMYLCASSLIGGSGNTIYFGEGSWLTVV.

V gene TRBV6-5 combines with J gene TRBJ1-2, with TRBD1 as a possible D gene (5 bases). From germline, CDR1 is MNHEY and CDR2 SVGAGI. The CDR3 has 11 amino acids. With 6 bases removed from V and 5 bases from J, the gap between germline ends came to 7 bases. The CDR3 DNA reads as TGTGCCAGCAGCCCAGGGTATGGCTACACCTTC. It codes for CASSPGYGYTF.

This rearrangement joins TRBV10-3 to TRBJ2-4; 8 bases map to TRBD1. Trimming at V came to 4 bases and at J to 6 bases, leaving 5 bases not matched to a gene. The CDR3 length is 14 residues. Germline CDR1 is ENHRY and CDR2 is SYGVKD. Here the CDR3 DNA reads TGTGCCATCAGTGGGGACAGGACGGGAAACATTCAGTACTTC. Residues: CAISGDRTGNIQYF.

This sequence joins TRBV5-1 and TRBJ2-2, with unresolved D. V was cut by 0 bases and J by 0 bases, with 6 bases left in between. The CDR3 is 15 residues long. The germline CDR1 and CDR2 sequences are SGHRS and YFSETQ. CDR3 in DNA: TGCGCCAGCAGCTTGGGGACCGCGAACACCGGGGAGCTGTTTTTT. Translating gives CASSLGTANTGELFF.

The chain couples TRBV6-2 or TRBV6-3 to TRBJ1-2, with a weak D call TRBD1 (6 bases). V was trimmed by 0 bases and J by 10 bases, leaving 15 bases between them. In germline, CDR1 is MNHEY, CDR2 SVGEGT. The CDR3 is made up of 14 amino acids. CDR3 protein: CASSYSRQGIDYTF. DNA of the CDR3: TGTGCCAGCAGTTACTCGAGGCAGGGGATCGACTACACCTTC.